One sample yielded the 3 T cell receptor beta chains listed below, sequenced in a study of long-term antiretroviral therapy in people with HIV. Samples were assayed with immunoSEQ v3.0 at survey level. Measured with immunoSEQ multiplex PCR; TCRdb has only the in-frame clones, and not every one. Here the sample spans more than 20,000 clones, around four fifths being singletons. Sequencing used unsorted PBMCs, obtained approximately 4 years after starting antiretroviral therapy. Receptors originate from a man aged 18 to 30 with HIV.

The chain combines TRBV19 with TRBJ2-5; D gene ambiguous. The V end was cut by 0 bases, the J end by 7 bases, with 9 bases between. The length of the CDR3 is 13 residues. Germline CDR1 is LNHDA and CDR2 is SQIVND (reference sequence). Here the CDR3 reads CASSIDLLSTQYF. The CDR3 DNA sequence: TGTGCCAGTAGTATAGATCTCCTCTCGACCCAGTACTTC.

The chain joins TRBV11-3 to TRBJ2-1; tentatively, D is TRBD1 or TRBD2 (5 bases each). V lost 5 bases and J 6 bases, leaving 26 bases between the germline ends. The germline V gene has CDR1 SGHNT and CDR2 YENEEA. The CDR3 spans 18 residues. CDR3 protein: CASSPLIGRDGVGNEQFF. The CDR3 region has the DNA TGTGCCAGCAGCCCCTTGATCGGCAGGGACGGGGTAGGCAATGAGCAGTTCTTC.

The V and J genes are TRBV28 and TRBJ1-2; D is uncertain. Germline CDR1 MDHEN, CDR2 SYDVKM. Trimming cost V 1 base and J 0 bases, with 15 bases left between them. The length of the CDR3 is 17 residues. Here the CDR3 reads CASSLFTGSTSNYGYTF. CDR3 nucleotides: TGTGCCAGCAGTTTATTTACGGGTTCTACTTCTAACTATGGCTACACCTTC.